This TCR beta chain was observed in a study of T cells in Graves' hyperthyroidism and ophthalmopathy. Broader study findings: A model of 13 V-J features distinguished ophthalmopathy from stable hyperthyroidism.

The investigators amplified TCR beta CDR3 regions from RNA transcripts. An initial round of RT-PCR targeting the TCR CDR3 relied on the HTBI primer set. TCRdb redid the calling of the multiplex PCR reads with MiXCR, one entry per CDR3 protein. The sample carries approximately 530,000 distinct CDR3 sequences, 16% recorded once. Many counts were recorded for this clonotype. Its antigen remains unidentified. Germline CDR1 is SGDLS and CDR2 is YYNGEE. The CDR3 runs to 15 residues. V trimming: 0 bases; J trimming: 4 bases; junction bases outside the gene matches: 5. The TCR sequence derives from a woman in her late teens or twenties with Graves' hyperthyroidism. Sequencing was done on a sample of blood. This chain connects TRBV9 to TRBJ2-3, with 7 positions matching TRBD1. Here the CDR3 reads CASSVEEGGADTQYF. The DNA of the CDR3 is TGTGCCAGCAGCGTAGAGGAAGGGGGCGCAGATACGCAGTATTTT.